Below are 32 T cell receptor beta chains sequenced from a single sample in a study of OX40 agonist ivuxolimab in advanced cancers. The repertoire was sequenced with immunoSEQ multiplex PCR; TCRdb's copy has only in-frame clones and lacks some. The profile shows around 34,000 clones, roughly 87% of them singletons. The starting material was CD4+ or CD8+ T cells sorted from blood, obtained in a trial of the OX40 agonist ivuxolimab. The source is an adult with an advanced solid tumor such as melanoma, head and neck, liver or kidney cancer.

The chain employs TRBV6-6 and TRBJ2-5, with TRBD1 identical over 7 bases. The germline gives CDR1 MNHNY, CDR2 SVGAGI (reference sequence). This CDR3 has 15 residues. The junction had 16 bases not matched to a gene; V was cut back by 6 bases and J by 9 bases. CDR3 in amino acids: CASRETGQGEWSQYF. In DNA, the CDR3 is TGTGCCAGCAGAGAAACCGGGCAGGGGGAGTGGTCCCAGTACTTC.

The V gene is TRBV5-6, the J gene TRBJ2-2; D ambiguous. V was clipped by 4 bases and J by 0 bases, with 7 bases between them. This CDR3 region has 14 residues. Germline V gene data show CDR1 as SGHDT and CDR2 as YYEEEE. This CDR3 reads CASSGLTNTGELFF. CDR3 sequence (DNA): TGTGCCAGCAGCGGGCTAACGAACACCGGGGAGCTGTTTTTT.

The chain uses TRBV28 and TRBJ1-2, with D possibly matching TRBD1 (5 bases). Trimming cost V 3 bases and J 4 bases, with 15 bases left between them. Germline loops: CDR1 MDHEN, CDR2 SYDVKM. This CDR3 has 15 amino acids. The CDR3 here is CASSLIGGSGYGYTF. CDR3 nucleotide sequence: TGTGCCAGCAGTTTGATCGGGGGTAGTGGCTATGGCTACACCTTC.

V usage is TRBV7-2 and J usage is TRBJ2-5; TRBD2 aligns across 9 bases. Germline assignment: CDR1 SGHTA and CDR2 FQGNSA. The CDR3 has 15 amino acids. Unmatched junction bases numbered 4, after V lost 1 base and J lost 4 bases. The CDR3 DNA reads as TGTGCCAGCAGCTTAGTGCGGGGGGGCCCAGAGACCCAGTACTTC. Protein product: CASSLVRGGPETQYF.

This chain uses TRBV7-1 with TRBJ2-2; D is unresolved. TRBV7-1 is identified as an open reading frame with a role that is uncertain. Trimming shortened V by 5 bases and J by 2 bases, and 9 bases separated the two germline ends. This CDR3 spans 14 amino acids. DNA of the CDR3: TGTGCCAGCAGCCCCTTAGGAAACACCGGGGAGCTGTTTTTT. Its translation is CASSPLGNTGELFF.

This clone has only a few counts. The gene calls are TRBV11-1 and TRBJ2-6; TRBD2 matches 8 bases. V lost 7 bases and J lost 2; bases outside the gene matches: 10. This CDR3 has 17 amino acids. Per the germline V gene, CDR1 is SGHAT and CDR2 is FQDESV (reference sequence). The CDR3 nucleotides are TGTGCCAGCAATTCGGGGGGGCTCCCAACTGGGGCCAACGTCCTGACTTTC. This gives the protein CASNSGGLPTGANVLTF.

The chain's CDR3 is CASTRGYEQYF. The CDR3 DNA follows: TGTGCCAGCACCCGGGGCTACGAGCAGTACTTC. The chain is built from TRBV28 and TRBJ2-7; D possibly corresponds to TRBD2 (5 bases). The CDR3 length is 11 residues. Germline CDR1 and CDR2: MDHEN and SYDVKM. Trimming shortened V by 7 bases and J by 3 bases, and 7 bases separated the two germline ends.

In its sample, this clone was seen once. The chain has TRBV28 and TRBJ1-2; the D gene is possibly TRBD1 (5 bases). The CDR3 runs to 14 residues. Germline values: CDR1 MDHEN, CDR2 SYDVKM. The germline V and J ends were trimmed by 7 bases and 8 bases, with 20 bases remaining between them. CDR3 nucleotides: TGTGCCAGCACCCTCAGCGGGGGACCCTTAGGCTACACCTTC. As protein: CASTLSGGPLGYTF.

This clone has just one count. The chain joins TRBV4-3 to TRBJ1-3, with D maybe TRBD1 (5 bases). This CDR3 comprises 17 residues. V lost 0 bases and J lost 4, with 16 bases in between. Germline CDR1 is LGHNA and CDR2 is YSLEER. The chain's CDR3 is CASSQDRFQGKGNTIYF. Written as DNA, the CDR3 is TGCGCCAGCAGCCAAGATAGGTTTCAGGGAAAAGGAAACACCATATATTTT.

The chain couples TRBV6-5 to TRBJ2-3, with D tentatively TRBD1 or TRBD2 (6 bases each). There are 13 residues in the CDR3. CDR1 and CDR2 from the germline V gene are MNHEY and SVGAGI. V lost 7 bases to trimming and J lost 3 bases, with 11 bases between them. The CDR3 nucleotides read TGTGCCAGCATCGAAGGGGGGACAGATACGCAGTATTTT. Translated: CASIEGGTDTQYF.

The V call is TRBV28, the J call TRBJ1-5; D unclear. CDR1 and CDR2 (germline): MDHEN, SYDVKM. V shed 3 bases and J shed 4 bases, with 19 bases lying between them. The CDR3 is 17 residues long. The CDR3 protein is CASSFRPTKGPNQPQHF. CDR3 nucleotide sequence: TGTGCCAGCAGTTTTAGGCCTACAAAGGGTCCGAATCAGCCCCAGCATTTT.

Worth noting for this clone: This specimen includes other DNA sequences encoding the same CDR3. The rearrangement joins TRBV19 to TRBJ1-1, with TRBD1 identical over 7 bases. The V gene's germline CDR1 is LNHDA and CDR2 SQIVND (reference sequence). The length of the CDR3 is 13 residues. J gave up 5 bases and V 5 bases, and 5 bases lay outside the gene matches. The CDR3 spells CASSPAGGTEAFF. In DNA, the CDR3 is TGTGCCAGTAGTCCCGCAGGGGGGACTGAAGCTTTCTTT.

This clone was counted a single time. The chain joins TRBV29-1 to TRBJ2-1; D may be TRBD2 (6 bases). Germline values: CDR1 SQVTM, CDR2 ANQGSEA. Trimming took 3 bases from V and 1 from J, leaving 13 bases between them. This CDR3 has 15 amino acids. As DNA, the CDR3 is TGCAGCGTTGACGGTCTAGCGATTTCCTACAATGAGCAGTTCTTC. Its protein product is CSVDGLAISYNEQFF.

The CDR3 reads CASSQSRNPHTEAFF. Written as DNA, the CDR3 is TGCGCCAGCAGCCAATCGCGGAACCCCCACACTGAAGCTTTCTTT. The chain recombines TRBV4-1 with TRBJ1-1; D call uncertain. Looked up from germline, CDR1 is MGHRA and CDR2 is YSYEKL. V lost 2 bases to trimming and J lost 3 bases, with 13 bases between them. The CDR3 totals 15 residues.

This clone was recorded only once. The chain combines TRBV28 with TRBJ2-3; 8 nucleotides agree with TRBD2. The CDR3 is made up of 15 amino acids. After removal of 5 bases from V and 5 bases from J, the junction contained 9 bases not matched to a gene. Germline loops: CDR1 MDHEN, CDR2 SYDVKM. CDR3 residues: CASSPYGGVGDTQYF. DNA of the CDR3: TGTGCCAGCAGTCCCTACGGGGGGGTCGGAGATACGCAGTATTTT.

The chain recombines TRBV7-2 with TRBJ1-4, with a possible D match to TRBD1 (6 bases). Looked up from germline, CDR1 is SGHTA and CDR2 is FQGNSA. The CDR3 runs 17 residues. Between the trimmed V and J ends, which lost 2 bases and 7 bases, there was a span of 20 bases. The CDR3 protein is CASSLTPSGRGSEKLFF. The CDR3 DNA sequence: TGTGCCAGCAGCTTAACGCCCTCCGGGAGGGGGAGTGAAAAACTGTTTTTT.

V and J are TRBV7-2 and TRBJ2-7; D not certain. V lost 1 base and J lost 6, with 10 bases in between. From germline, CDR1 is SGHTA and CDR2 FQGNSA. The length of the CDR3 is 13 residues. CDR3 region: CASSLGGSFEQYF. The CDR3 bases are TGTGCCAGCAGCTTAGGGGGATCGTTCGAGCAGTACTTC.

Details on this clone: Sequence at one end of the junction differs from germline and may be a read error. The chain is built from TRBV27 and TRBJ2-7; TRBD1 matches 8 bases. The germline V gene encodes CDR1 MNHEY and CDR2 SMNVEV (reference sequence). This CDR3 has 14 amino acids. CDR3 sequence reads: CASSSGGSPYEQHF. The CDR3 bases are TGTGCCAGCAGTTCAGGGGGCTCCCCCTACGAGCAGCACTTC.

The J gene is TRBJ2-5, the V gene TRBV11-2, with D possibly matching TRBD1 (6 bases). The closer fit of TRBJ2-7 to the DNA end suggests the J call may be wrong. The germline V gene has CDR1 SGHAT and CDR2 FQNNGV. This CDR3 comprises 15 residues. The CDR3 loop is CASSLDRGTSYEQYF. The CDR3, as DNA: TGTGCCAGCAGCTTAGATAGGGGGACGTCCTACGAGCAGTACTTC.

This clone occurred once. V is TRBV7-9 and J is TRBJ2-5; D remains unclear. The J call may be in error: the DNA end matches TRBJ2-7 better. The CDR3 sequence is 14 residues long. Germline V gene data show CDR1 as SEHNR and CDR2 as FQNEAQ (reference sequence). The CDR3 DNA is TGTGCCAGCAGCACACGGGTCGACTTCTACGAGCAGTACTTC. This encodes CASSTRVDFYEQYF.

The chain carries TRBV10-3 and TRBJ2-5, with 7 positions matching TRBD2. V trimming: 10 bases; J trimming: 5 bases; junction bases outside the gene matches: 4. This CDR3 comprises 11 residues. The germline CDR1 and CDR2 sequences are ENHRY and SYGVKD. CDR3 in amino acids: CATTSSETQYF. The CDR3 bases are TGTGCCACGACTAGCTCGGAGACCCAGTACTTC.

The count of this clone is one. Here the CDR3 reads CARGPEGVDNEQFF. CDR3 nucleotides: TGCGCCAGGGGCCCGGAGGGCGTCGACAATGAGCAGTTCTTC. V and J are TRBV5-1 and TRBJ2-1, with a possible D match to TRBD2 (6 bases). The V end lost 8 bases, the J end lost 5 bases, and 17 bases lay between the germline ends. Germline assignment: CDR1 SGHRS and CDR2 YFSETQ. The CDR3 has 14 residues.

This clone was found once. The chain combines TRBV19 with TRBJ2-1, with no clear D. V was pared by 2 bases and J by 9 bases, with 11 bases between. The CDR3 has 13 residues. CDR1 and CDR2 from the germline V gene are LNHDA and SQIVND (reference sequence). The CDR3 is CASSINSMGEQFF. The CDR3 DNA is TGTGCCAGTAGTATAAACAGTATGGGTGAGCAGTTCTTC.

As DNA, the CDR3 is TGTGCCAGCAGCGCAGGGGTCGGCTACACCTTC. Protein product: CASSAGVGYTF. The chain couples TRBV11-1 to TRBJ1-2; D perhaps matches TRBD1 (6 bases). The CDR3 loop spans 11 amino acids. The V gene lost 5 bases and the J gene lost 8 bases, with 9 bases spanning the gap. In germline, CDR1 is SGHAT, CDR2 FQDESV (reference sequence).

V and J are TRBV27 and TRBJ1-2; D remains ambiguous. Trimming removed 5 bases at V and 4 bases at J, with 5 bases between. This CDR3 region has 11 residues. CDR1 is MNHEY, CDR2 SMNVEV, per germline (reference sequence). CDR3 in amino acids: CASSNSYGYTF. CDR3 nucleotide sequence: TGTGCCAGCAGTAACAGCTATGGCTACACCTTC.

This rearrangement joins TRBV6-5 to TRBJ2-4, with D unclear. Trimming left V 6 bases short and J 7 bases short, with 10 bases between. This CDR3 comprises 12 residues. The germline CDR1 and CDR2 sequences are MNHEY and SVGAGI. CDR3 region: CASSQEENIQYF. In DNA, the CDR3 is TGTGCCAGCAGCCAAGAGGAGAACATTCAGTACTTC.

The chain is built from TRBV6-6 and TRBJ1-5; 12 nucleotides align to TRBD1. Germline V gene lookup returns CDR1 MNHNY and CDR2 SVGAGI (reference sequence). V shed 2 bases, J shed 7 bases, and the junction held 3 bases outside the gene matches. The CDR3 is 15 amino acids. CDR3: CASSYVGTGGQPQHF. The CDR3 DNA reads TGTGCCAGCAGTTACGTGGGGACAGGGGGCCAGCCCCAGCATTTT.

This chain connects TRBV19 to TRBJ2-7; D call uncertain. V lost 3 bases and J 2 bases, leaving 8 bases between the germline ends. The CDR3 contains 13 residues. CDR1 and CDR2 from the germline V gene are LNHDA and SQIVND (reference sequence). The CDR3 protein is CASSIVYPYEQYF. CDR3 bases: TGTGCCAGTAGTATTGTGTACCCCTACGAGCAGTACTTC. Full variable domain (rest looked up from reference TRBV19 and TRBJ2-7): DGGITQSPKYLFRKEGQNVTLSCEQNLNHDAMYWYRQDPGQGLRLIYYSQIVNDFQKGDIAEGYSVSREKKESFPLTVTSAQKNPTAFYLCASSIVYPYEQYFGPGTRLTVT.

The V gene is TRBV5-6, the J gene TRBJ2-7; D is perhaps TRBD1 (6 bases). The CDR3 extends over 15 amino acids. Germline assignment: CDR1 SGHDT and CDR2 YYEEEE. V was clipped by 0 bases and J by 3 bases, with 13 bases between them. The DNA of the CDR3 is TGTGCCAGCAGCTTGGAGACAGGCTACAACTACGAGCAGTACTTC. This sequence encodes CASSLETGYNYEQYF.

This clone was observed a few times. This chain joins TRBV9 and TRBJ2-3, with TRBD1 matching 7 bases. The CDR3 totals 14 residues. Germline-derived CDR1 and CDR2 are SGDLS and YYNGEE. With V trimmed by 7 bases and J by 1 base, 6 bases remained unmatched. The CDR3 sequence is CASQYRGGTDTQYF. CDR3 DNA sequence: TGTGCCAGCCAATACAGGGGTGGCACAGATACGCAGTATTTT.

Only one count was recorded for this clone. The junction departs from the called germline gene at one end, perhaps through a read error. V gene TRBV5-1 combines with J gene TRBJ1-3; D gene uncertain. The CDR3 is 14 residues long. Germline lookup yields CDR1 SGHRS and CDR2 YFSETQ. CDR3 amino acids: CASSLDGSGNTIYF. In nucleotides, the CDR3 is TGTGCCAGCAGCTTGGACGGCTCTGGAAACACCATATATTTT. Combining the CDR3 with reference TRBV5-1 and TRBJ1-3 gives the whole variable domain KAGVTQTPRYLIKTRGQQVTLSCSPISGHRSVSWYQQTPGQGLQFLFEYFSETQRNKGNFPGRFSGRQFSNSRSEMNVSTLELGDSALYLCASSLDGSGNTIYFGEGSWLTVV.

Only a few counts were recorded for this clone. The gene calls are TRBV9 and TRBJ2-7; a possible D gene is TRBD2 (6 bases). The CDR3 runs to 16 residues. Germline V gene data show CDR1 as SGDLS and CDR2 as YYNGEE. Trimming shortened V by 0 bases and J by 5 bases, and 18 bases separated the two germline ends. In nucleotides, the CDR3 is TGTGCCAGCAGCGTAGTTTCGGGGGAGAGTATGGACGAGCAGTACTTC. Its protein product is CASSVVSGESMDEQYF.